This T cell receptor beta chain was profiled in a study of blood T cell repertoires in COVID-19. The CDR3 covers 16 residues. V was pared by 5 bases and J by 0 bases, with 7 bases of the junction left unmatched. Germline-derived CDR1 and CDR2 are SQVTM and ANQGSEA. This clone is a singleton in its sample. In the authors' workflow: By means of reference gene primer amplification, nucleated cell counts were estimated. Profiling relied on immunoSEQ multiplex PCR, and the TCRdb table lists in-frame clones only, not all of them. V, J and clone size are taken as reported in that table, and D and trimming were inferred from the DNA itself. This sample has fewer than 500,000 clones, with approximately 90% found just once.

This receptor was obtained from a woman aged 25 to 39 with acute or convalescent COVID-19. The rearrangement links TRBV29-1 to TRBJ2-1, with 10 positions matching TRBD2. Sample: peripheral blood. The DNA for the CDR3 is TGCAGCGTTCTCATCAGCGGGGGGGGCTCCTACAATGAGCAGTTCTTC. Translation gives CSVLISGGGSYNEQFF.